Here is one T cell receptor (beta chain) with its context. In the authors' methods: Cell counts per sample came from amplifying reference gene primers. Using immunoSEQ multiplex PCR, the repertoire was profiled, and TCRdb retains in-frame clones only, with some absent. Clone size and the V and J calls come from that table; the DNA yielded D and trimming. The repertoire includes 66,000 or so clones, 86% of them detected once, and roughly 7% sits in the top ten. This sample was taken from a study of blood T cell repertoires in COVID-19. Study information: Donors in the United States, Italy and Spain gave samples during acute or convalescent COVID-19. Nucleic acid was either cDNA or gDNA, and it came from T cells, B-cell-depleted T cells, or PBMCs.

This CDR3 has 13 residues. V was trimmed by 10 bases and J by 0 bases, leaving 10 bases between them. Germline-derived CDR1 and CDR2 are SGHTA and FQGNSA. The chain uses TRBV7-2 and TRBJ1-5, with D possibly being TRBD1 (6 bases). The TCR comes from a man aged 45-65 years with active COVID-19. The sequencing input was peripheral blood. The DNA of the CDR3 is TGTGCCATCCGGACAGATAGCAATCAGCCCCAGCATTTT. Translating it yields CAIRTDSNQPQHF.